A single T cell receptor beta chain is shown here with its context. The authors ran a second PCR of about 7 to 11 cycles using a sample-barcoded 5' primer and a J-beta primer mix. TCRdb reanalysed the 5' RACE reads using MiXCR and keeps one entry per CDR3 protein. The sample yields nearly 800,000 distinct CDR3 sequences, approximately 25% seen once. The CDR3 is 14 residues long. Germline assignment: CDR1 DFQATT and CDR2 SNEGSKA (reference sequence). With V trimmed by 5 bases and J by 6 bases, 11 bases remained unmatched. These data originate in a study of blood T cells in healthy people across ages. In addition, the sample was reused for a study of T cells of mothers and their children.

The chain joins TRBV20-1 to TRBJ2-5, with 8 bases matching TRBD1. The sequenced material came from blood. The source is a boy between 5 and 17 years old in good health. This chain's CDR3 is CSAPRVQGAKTQYF. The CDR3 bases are TGCAGTGCTCCTCGGGTCCAGGGGGCGAAGACCCAGTACTTC.